Listed below are T cell receptor beta chains from one sample, sequenced in a study of shared clonotypes between healthy human individuals. Sequencing was performed with immunoSEQ multiplex PCR; in TCRdb, only in-frame clones are kept and a portion is missing. The sample consists of more than 2 million clones, 90% to 95% of them appearing once. Sequencing input: naive CD8+ T cells from PBMCs. The receptors were gathered from a man aged 18 to 30 in good health. Some clones in this sample may be carry-over from other donors' samples. Both conserved end residues are part of each CDR3. Fields, in order: J gene, D gene, clone size, V gene, CDR3 protein, CDR3 DNA. The D gene is left open where the match is weak. Size is stated for part of the rows, as once, few or many counts, or as a class when the clone is expanded.

TRBJ1-2,.,once,TRBV4-1,CASSQARTEKSNYGYTF,TGCGCCAGCAGCCAAGCGAGGACTGAAAAATCTAACTATGGCTACACCTTC
TRBJ1-2,.,few,TRBV7-9,CASNLDGYGYTF,TGTGCCAGCAACTTGGACGGGTATGGCTACACCTTC
TRBJ2-7,TRBD1,.,TRBV29-1,CSVVGGTGNPYEQYF,TGCAGCGTTGTAGGCGGGACAGGGAACCCCTACGAGCAGTACTTC
TRBJ2-2,TRBD2,.,TRBV25-1,CASSDRGEREVDTGELFF,TGTGCCAGCAGTGACCGGGGGGAGCGGGAGGTAGACACCGGGGAGCTGTTTTTT
TRBJ2-7,.,.,TRBV10-2,CASLWGNEQYF,TGCGCCAGCCTGTGGGGTAACGAGCAGTACTTC
TRBJ2-1,.,.,TRBV28,CASSLLATMSSYNEQFF,TGTGCCAGCAGTTTATTGGCGACTATGAGCTCCTACAATGAGCAGTTCTTC
TRBJ2-7,TRBD1,.,TRBV28,CASSPRGLYEQYF,TGTGCCAGCAGCCCCAGGGGGCTCTACGAGCAGTACTTC
TRBJ1-4,.,.,TRBV18,CASSPGRVNEKLFF,TGTGCCAGCTCACCGGGCAGGGTTAATGAAAAACTGTTTTTT
TRBJ1-1,.,.,TRBV28,CASRTPREGPTEAFF,TGTGCCAGCAGAACGCCTAGGGAGGGGCCTACTGAAGCTTTCTTT
TRBJ1-1,.,.,TRBV27,CASSPSRTNTEAFF,TGTGCCAGCAGCCCCAGCAGGACGAACACTGAAGCTTTCTTT
TRBJ1-1,.,once,TRBV7-9,CASSPPHTGNTEAFF,TGTGCCAGCAGCCCCCCCCACACAGGGAACACTGAAGCTTTCTTT
TRBJ2-1,.,.,TRBV11-2,CASRLQGTYNEQFF,TGTGCCAGCAGATTGCAGGGTACCTACAATGAGCAGTTCTTC
TRBJ2-3,.,.,TRBV6-1,CASSEFPGLTDTQYF,TGTGCCAGCAGTGAATTCCCGGGACTCACAGATACGCAGTATTTT
TRBJ2-1,TRBD1,.,TRBV27,CASSLRTGGYNEQFF,TGTGCCAGCAGTTTAAGGACAGGGGGCTACAATGAGCAGTTCTTC
TRBJ1-2,TRBD1,.,TRBV29-1,CSVKTPGTGSYGYTF,TGCAGCGTCAAAACCCCCGGGACAGGGTCATACGGCTACACCTTC
TRBJ2-5,.,.,TRBV7-3,CASSPFGGDRETQYF,TGTGCCAGCAGCCCCTTCGGAGGGGACCGGGAGACCCAGTACTTC
TRBJ1-4,TRBD1,few,TRBV27,CASSPDDRDHEKLFF,TGTGCCAGCAGTCCCGACGACAGGGATCATGAAAAACTGTTTTTT
TRBJ1-1,.,.,TRBV7-9,CASSPASYTEAFF,TGTGCCAGCAGCCCAGCCTCCTACACTGAAGCTTTCTTT
TRBJ2-2,.,.,TRBV11-2,CASSLDPSSNTGELFF,TGTGCCAGCAGCTTAGATCCCAGTTCCAACACCGGGGAGCTGTTTTTT
TRBJ2-7,.,.,TRBV6-1,CASSVSRPYEQYF,TGTGCCAGCAGCGTATCTCGTCCCTACGAGCAGTACTTC
TRBJ2-7,.,.,TRBV7-9,CASSFGGVMEQYF,TGTGCCAGCAGCTTTGGCGGGGTAATGGAGCAGTACTTC
TRBJ2-3,.,.,TRBV27,CASSSGFGGYSTDTQYF,TGTGCCAGCAGTTCAGGGTTCGGCGGGTATAGCACAGATACGCAGTATTTT
TRBJ1-1,.,.,TRBV7-9,CASSLLEDQNTEAFF,TGTGCCAGCAGCCTCCTAGAGGACCAGAACACTGAAGCTTTCTTT
TRBJ2-7,TRBD1,.,TRBV7-8,CASSLTGFHEQYF,TGTGCCAGCAGTTTGACAGGGTTCCACGAGCAGTACTTC
TRBJ2-1,.,once,TRBV11-3,CASSLPGAPYNEQFF,TGTGCCAGCAGCTTACCGGGAGCCCCATACAATGAGCAGTTCTTC
TRBJ1-5,.,.,TRBV19,CASSTRGYYQPQHF,TGTGCCAGTAGTACCAGGGGCTATTATCAGCCCCAGCATTTT
TRBJ1-1,TRBD1,.,TRBV4-3,CASSETRGNEAFF,TGCGCCAGCAGCGAAACCAGGGGGAATGAAGCTTTCTTT
TRBJ2-1,TRBD2,.,TRBV15,CATRSASGPYNEQFF,TGTGCCACACGGAGCGCTAGCGGACCTTACAATGAGCAGTTCTTC
TRBJ2-3,.,.,TRBV27,CASSLETSDTQYF,TGTGCCAGCAGTTTGGAGACATCGGATACGCAGTATTTT
TRBJ2-3,.,.,TRBV7-3,CASSLNGGDTQYF,TGTGCCAGCAGCTTAAATGGGGGAGATACGCAGTATTTT
TRBJ2-2,TRBD1,.,TRBV6-4,CASSVGQGPWELFF,TGTGCCAGCAGTGTGGGACAGGGTCCTTGGGAGCTGTTTTTT
TRBJ2-5,TRBD2,.,TRBV27,CASSTSAGEVQETQYF,TGTGCCAGCAGTACCTCAGCGGGAGAGGTTCAAGAGACCCAGTACTTC
TRBJ2-7,.,.,TRBV27,CASSLFYEQYF,TGTGCCAGCAGTTTATTTTACGAGCAGTACTTC
TRBJ2-7,.,.,TRBV7-9,CASSDGGESYEQYF,TGTGCCAGCAGCGACGGGGGAGAGTCCTACGAGCAGTACTTC
TRBJ2-3,TRBD2,.,TRBV9,CASSQGTSGSTDTQYF,TGTGCCAGCAGCCAGGGAACTAGCGGGAGCACAGATACGCAGTATTTT
TRBJ2-7,.,.,TRBV19,CASSPYPGTREQYF,TGTGCCAGTAGTCCGTATCCCGGGACCCGCGAGCAGTACTTC
TRBJ2-3,TRBD1,few,TRBV29-1,CSVDPGQGRADTQYF,TGCAGCGTTGATCCCGGACAGGGGAGGGCAGATACGCAGTATTTT
TRBJ2-1,.,.,TRBV7-8,CASSLGGPLIEQFF,TGTGCCAGCAGCTTGGGCGGCCCCTTAATTGAGCAGTTCTTC
TRBJ2-7,.,.,TRBV6-1,CASLQTGIGESEQYF,TGTGCCAGCCTCCAAACAGGGATTGGGGAATCCGAGCAGTACTTC
TRBJ2-7,.,.,TRBV15,CATSPGSSHSYEQYF,TGTGCCACCAGCCCGGGATCTAGCCACTCCTACGAGCAGTACTTC
TRBJ2-7,.,.,TRBV4-3,CASSQVHSSPYEQYF,TGCGCCAGCAGCCAAGTTCACTCTAGTCCCTACGAGCAGTACTTC
TRBJ1-5,TRBD1,.,TRBV5-8,CASSQVDRGPYSNQPQHF,TGTGCCAGCAGCCAAGTGGACAGGGGGCCCTATAGCAATCAGCCCCAGCATTTT
TRBJ2-1,.,.,TRBV19,CASQGSGRYNEQFF,TGTGCCAGTCAGGGAAGCGGGCGATACAATGAGCAGTTCTTC
TRBJ2-7,TRBD1,.,TRBV10-1,CASRYGQGRSYEQYF,TGCGCCAGCAGATACGGACAGGGGAGGTCCTACGAGCAGTACTTC
TRBJ2-3,.,.,TRBV5-1,CASSFATWDTDTQYF,TGCGCCAGCAGCTTCGCGACTTGGGACACAGATACGCAGTATTTT
TRBJ2-3,.,.,TRBV7-9,CASSPDPRATDTQYF,TGTGCCAGCAGCCCCGACCCCCGGGCCACAGATACGCAGTATTTT
TRBJ2-1,TRBD1,.,TRBV18,CASSPDRDEQFF,TGTGCCAGCTCACCCGACAGGGACGAGCAGTTCTTC
TRBJ2-7,.,.,TRBV27,CASSSHPTFGEQYF,TGTGCCAGCAGTAGTCATCCCACTTTCGGGGAGCAGTACTTC
TRBJ1-2,TRBD1,.,TRBV10-2,CASSESRTGTESDYGYTF,TGCGCCAGCAGTGAATCCCGGACAGGAACGGAGAGTGACTATGGCTACACCTTC
TRBJ2-3,.,.,TRBV10-3,CAISAWGTIADTQYF,TGTGCCATCAGCGCCTGGGGGACAATTGCAGATACGCAGTATTTT
TRBJ2-7,.,.,TRBV2,CASSERQPRGYF,TGTGCCAGCAGTGAAAGGCAGCCACGGGGGTACTTC